The 19 T cell receptor beta chains listed next were all sequenced from one sample in a study of identical twins. One entry per CDR3 protein, called by TCRdb with MiXCR from the 5' RACE reads. The sample yields 200,000 to 250,000 distinct CDR3 sequences, 6.5% to 8% seen once. The same sample was also used in a study of T cells expressing NK-cell markers.

The source material was CD8+ T cells sorted from blood. The receptors were gathered from a woman younger than 35 in good health.

In this sample, this clonotype turned up many times. The chain is built from TRBV12-3 or TRBV12-4 and TRBJ2-1; tentative D call: TRBD1 (6 bases). Trimming removed 2 bases at V and 5 bases at J, with 10 bases between. This CDR3 spans 14 amino acids. The CDR3 sequence: CASSLPGHNNEQFF. As DNA, the CDR3 is TGTGCCAGCAGTTTACCGGGACACAACAATGAGCAGTTCTTC.

This chain connects TRBV18 to TRBJ2-7, with D tentatively TRBD1 (5 bases). Trimming cost V 2 bases and J 2 bases, with 10 bases left between them. Per germline, CDR1 KGHSH and CDR2 LQKENI. The CDR3 length is 14 residues. This chain's CDR3 is CASSPADSTYEQYF. CDR3 nucleotide sequence: TGTGCCAGCTCACCAGCCGACAGCACCTACGAGCAGTACTTC. The full variable domain, completed using reference TRBV18 and TRBJ2-7, is NAGVMQNPRHLVRRRGQEARLRCSPMKGHSHVYWYRQLPEEGLKFMVYLQKENIIDESGMPKERFSAEFPKEGPSILRIQQVVRGDSAAYFCASSPADSTYEQYFGPGTRLTVT.

This clonotype came up many times. The V and J genes are TRBV19 and TRBJ2-1, with 8 bases identical to TRBD1. The V and J ends lost 6 bases and 8 bases, in that order; junction bases with no gene match: 6. The CDR3 runs to 13 residues. Looked up from germline, CDR1 is LNHDA and CDR2 is SQIVND (reference sequence). The CDR3 loop reads CASRDREDDEQFF. Written as DNA, the CDR3 is TGTGCCAGTAGGGACAGGGAGGACGATGAGCAGTTCTTC.

This clonotype appeared a few times. This chain connects TRBV6-5 to TRBJ2-1, with 7 positions matching TRBD2. J was trimmed by 1 base and V by 0 bases; bases with no gene match: 3. The CDR3 loop spans 16 amino acids. Per germline, CDR1 MNHEY and CDR2 SVGAGI. The CDR3 loop is CASSYSRGSSYNEQFF. Here the CDR3 DNA reads TGTGCCAGCAGTTACTCGCGCGGGAGTTCCTACAATGAGCAGTTCTTC.

V is TRBV6-5 and J is TRBJ2-6; D is unclear. Germline V gene data show CDR1 as MNHEY and CDR2 as SVGAGI. Deletions cut 2 bases from V and 0 bases from J, with 5 bases between. This CDR3 contains 15 residues. The CDR3 DNA is TGTGCCAGCAGTTACGCGGACTCTGGGGCCAACGTCCTGACTTTC. It specifies CASSYADSGANVLTF.

This clonotype was recorded at least ten times. The chain links TRBV13 to TRBJ2-1; D is possibly TRBD2 (5 bases). The CDR3 totals 15 residues. The V end lost 1 base, the J end lost 7 bases, and 14 bases lay between the germline ends. Per germline, CDR1 PRHDT and CDR2 FYEKMQ (reference sequence). The CDR3, as DNA: TGTGCCAGCAGCTTAGTTTCGGGGAGCAGAAATGAGCAGTTCTTC. Protein sequence: CASSLVSGSRNEQFF.

The J gene is TRBJ2-1, the V gene TRBV11-2, with 7 bases lining up with TRBD2. The junction had 6 bases not matched to a gene; V was cut back by 5 bases and J by 5 bases. The CDR3 sequence is 14 residues long. Germline lookup yields CDR1 SGHAT and CDR2 FQNNGV. In DNA form, the CDR3 reads TGTGCCAGCAGCCTGGGCGGGGGACACAATGAGCAGTTCTTC. The encoded protein is CASSLGGGHNEQFF. The variable domain in full, with the rest retrieved from reference TRBV11-2 and TRBJ2-1, is EAGVAQSPRYKIIEKRQSVAFWCNPISGHATLYWYQQILGQGPKLLIQFQNNGVVDDSQLPKDRFSAERLKGVDSTLKIQPAKLEDSAVYLCASSLGGGHNEQFFGPGTRLTVL.

This rearrangement joins TRBV20-1 to TRBJ2-7, with 13 bases matching TRBD2. Germline CDR1 reads DFQATT; CDR2 reads SNEGSKA (reference sequence). J was trimmed by 5 bases and V by 1 base; bases with no gene match: 2. This CDR3 spans 14 amino acids. The CDR3 region has the DNA TGCAGTGCTAGAGTGGGGACTAGCGGGAACGAGCAGTACTTC. This sequence encodes CSARVGTSGNEQYF.

This clonotype has only a few counts. The genes are TRBV4-3 and TRBJ2-1, with D unresolved. Germline CDR1 and CDR2: LGHNA and YSLEER. Trimming left V 0 bases short and J 1 base short, with 7 bases between. The CDR3 length is 15 residues. The chain's CDR3 is CASSQEWGSYNEQFF. As DNA, the CDR3 is TGCGCCAGCAGCCAAGAGTGGGGATCCTACAATGAGCAGTTCTTC.

In this sample, this clonotype turned up a few times. The chain combines TRBV5-5 with TRBJ2-1, with 7 bases that match TRBD2. The germline gives CDR1 SGHKS, CDR2 YYEKEE (reference sequence). The length of the CDR3 is 14 residues. After removal of 3 bases from V and 7 bases from J, the junction contained 7 bases not matched to a gene. CDR3 bases: TGTGCCAGCAGCTCACACAGCGGGGTAAATGAGCAGTTCTTC. It is translated as CASSSHSGVNEQFF.

This clonotype was detected a few times. This rearrangement joins TRBV29-1 to TRBJ2-7; TRBD1 aligns across 7 bases. This CDR3 comprises 14 residues. Trimming took 4 bases from V and 5 from J; bases not matched to a gene: 11. Germline-derived CDR1 and CDR2 are SQVTM and ANQGSEA. Here the CDR3 reads CSVGGLTGYNEQYF. The DNA of the CDR3 is TGCAGCGTTGGTGGATTGACAGGGTATAACGAGCAGTACTTC.

In this sample, this clonotype turned up many times. The chain combines TRBV2 with TRBJ2-3; possibly TRBD2 for D (6 bases). Trimming removed 6 bases from V and 1 base from J, with 11 bases in between. CDR3 length equals 14 residues. Germline CDR1 reads SNHLY; CDR2 reads FYNNEI. The CDR3 reads CASSTGTGTDTQYF. CDR3 nucleotide sequence: TGTGCCAGCAGCACCGGGACTGGCACAGATACGCAGTATTTT.

The V and J genes are TRBV20-1 and TRBJ2-7, with 7 bases identical to TRBD2. J was trimmed by 3 bases and V by 0 bases; bases with no gene match: 5. Germline V gene lookup returns CDR1 DFQATT and CDR2 SNEGSKA (reference sequence). The CDR3 is 14 amino acids. In DNA form, the CDR3 reads TGCAGTGCTAGAGATGAACGGGAGGACTACGAGCAGTACTTC. Its translation is CSARDEREDYEQYF.

Ten or more counts support this clonotype. J is TRBJ2-1 and V is TRBV20-1, with TRBD2 matching 7 bases. CDR1 and CDR2 (germline): DFQATT, SNEGSKA (reference sequence). There are 15 residues in the CDR3. J lost 5 bases, V lost 4 bases, and 11 bases had no gene match. The CDR3 loop reads CSAIFGREYHNEQFF. The CDR3 DNA reads TGCAGTGCTATCTTTGGGCGGGAGTATCACAATGAGCAGTTCTTC.

This rearrangement joins TRBV5-6 to TRBJ2-5, with TRBD1 identical over 8 bases. Unmatched junction bases numbered 6, after V lost 4 bases and J lost 7 bases. CDR3 length: 13 amino acids. CDR1 is SGHDT, CDR2 YYEEEE, per germline. CDR3 in amino acids: CASSIQGVVTQYF. CDR3 DNA: TGTGCCAGCAGCATACAGGGGGTCGTGACCCAGTACTTC.

The CDR3: CASSLMNPVVTEAFF. CDR3 nucleotides: TGCGCCAGCAGCTTGATGAACCCGGTGGTCACTGAAGCTTTCTTT. The chain carries TRBV5-1 and TRBJ1-1; D is ambiguous. CDR1 is SGHRS, CDR2 YFSETQ, per germline. CDR3 length: 15 amino acids. V lost 1 base to trimming and J lost 4 bases, with 14 bases between them.

CDR3 sequence: CASSTHPGELFF. CDR3 nucleotide sequence: TGTGCCAGCAGCACCCACCCCGGGGAGCTGTTTTTT. The gene calls are TRBV7-6 and TRBJ2-2; D is ambiguous. Trimming took 5 bases from V and 6 from J, leaving 7 bases between them. Germline V gene sequence: CDR1 SGHVS, CDR2 FNYEAQ. The CDR3 runs to 12 residues.

This clonotype was counted at least ten times. The chain links TRBV7-2 to TRBJ2-3; 11 bases align to TRBD2. The CDR3 has 15 amino acids. Germline V gene sequence: CDR1 SGHTA, CDR2 FQGNSA. Trimming removed 3 bases from V and 5 bases from J; junction bases left unmatched: 4. CDR3 sequence reads: CASSFSGRAGDTQYF. Here the CDR3 DNA reads TGTGCCAGCAGCTTTAGCGGGAGGGCTGGAGATACGCAGTATTTT.

This clonotype has at least ten counts. The chain employs TRBV6-2 or TRBV6-3 and TRBJ2-1; possible D gene TRBD2, 5 bases. Trimming stripped 4 bases from V and 6 bases from J, with 7 bases between. The length of the CDR3 is 12 residues. The germline gives CDR1 MNHEY, CDR2 SVGEGT. CDR3 DNA: TGTGCCAGCAGTTTTGAGGGCAATGAGCAGTTCTTC. This encodes CASSFEGNEQFF.